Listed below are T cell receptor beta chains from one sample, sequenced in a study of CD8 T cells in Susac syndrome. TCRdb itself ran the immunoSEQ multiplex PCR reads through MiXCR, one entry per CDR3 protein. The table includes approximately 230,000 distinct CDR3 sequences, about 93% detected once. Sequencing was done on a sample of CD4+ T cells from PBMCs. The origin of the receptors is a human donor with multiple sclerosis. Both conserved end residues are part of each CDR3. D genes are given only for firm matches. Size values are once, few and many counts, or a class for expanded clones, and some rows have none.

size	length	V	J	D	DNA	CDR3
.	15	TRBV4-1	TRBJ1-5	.	TGCGCCAGCAGCCCTGAGGTCGGCAGGAATCAGCCCCAGCATTTT	CASSPEVGRNQPQHF
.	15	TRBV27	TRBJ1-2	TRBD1	TGTGCCAGCAGTCCCCGGACGGACAGGGGGGAAGGCTACACCTTC	CASSPRTDRGEGYTF
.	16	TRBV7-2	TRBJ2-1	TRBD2	TGTGCCAGCAGCCGAACCCGACTAGCGGTATACAATGAGCAGTTCTTC	CASSRTRLAVYNEQFF
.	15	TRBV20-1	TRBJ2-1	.	TGCAGTGCTAGAGAAGGAAGCGCCTGGTACAATGAGCAGTTCTTC	CSAREGSAWYNEQFF
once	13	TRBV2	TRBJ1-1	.	TGTGCCAGCAGTAACAAGATGAACACTGAAGCTTTCTTT	CASSNKMNTEAFF
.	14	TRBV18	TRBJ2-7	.	TGTGCCAGCTCACGGGAGAGGGTTTCCCACGAGCAGTACTTC	CASSRERVSHEQYF
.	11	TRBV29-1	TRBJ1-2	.	TGCAGCGCGGAAGGGGTGGAAGGCTACACCTTC	CSAEGVEGYTF
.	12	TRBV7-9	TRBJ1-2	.	TGTGCCAGCAGCTTCGACAACTATGGCTACACCTTC	CASSFDNYGYTF
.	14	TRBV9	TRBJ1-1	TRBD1	TGTGCCAGCAGCGTCCGGGACAGGGGCACTGAAGCTTTCTTT	CASSVRDRGTEAFF
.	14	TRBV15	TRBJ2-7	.	TGTGCCACCAGCAGAGTTGGGGGTTTCGACGAGCAGTACTTC	CATSRVGGFDEQYF
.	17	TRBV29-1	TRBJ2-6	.	TGCAGCGTTGACGGGGGCAGGGGGGTCGATGGGGCCAACGTCCTGACTTTC	CSVDGGRGVDGANVLTF
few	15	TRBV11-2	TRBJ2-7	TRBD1	TGTGCCAGCAGCCGAGCCTACAGGGGAGAGCGCGAGCAGTACTTC	CASSRAYRGEREQYF
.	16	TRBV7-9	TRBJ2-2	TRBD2	TGTGCCAGCAGCTTACGACTAGCGGAGAACACCGGGGAGCTGTTTTTT	CASSLRLAENTGELFF
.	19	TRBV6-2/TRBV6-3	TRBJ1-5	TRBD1	TGTGCCAGCAGTTACGTCCCCGGGACAGCGATGGGAAGCAATCAGCCCCAGCATTTT	CASSYVPGTAMGSNQPQHF
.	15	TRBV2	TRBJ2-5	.	TGTGCCAGCAGTGAACGTCAGGGAGAATGGGAGACCCAGTACTTC	CASSERQGEWETQYF
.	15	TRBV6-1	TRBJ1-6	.	TGTGCCAGCTGGTCTATGAGCTCCTATAATTCACCCCTCCACTTT	CASWSMSSYNSPLHF
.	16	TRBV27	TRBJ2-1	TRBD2	TGTGCCAGCAGTTTAATGGGAGGGACGGCCTACAATGAGCAGTTCTTC	CASSLMGGTAYNEQFF
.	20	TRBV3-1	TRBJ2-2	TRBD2	TGTGCCAGCAGCCAAGCGAGGGGACTAGCGGGAGCAGGGGGCACCGGGGAGCTGTTTTTT	CASSQARGLAGAGGTGELFF
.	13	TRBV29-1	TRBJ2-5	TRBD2	TGCAGCGCCCGACGGACTAGTCGGGAGACCCAGTACTTC	CSARRTSRETQYF
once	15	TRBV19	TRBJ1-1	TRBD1	TGTGCCAGTAGCACGACAGGGGGCGCGGACACTGAAGCTTTCTTT	CASSTTGGADTEAFF
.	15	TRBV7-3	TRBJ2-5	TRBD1	TGTGCCAGCAGCCGACGGACAGGGAGTCAAGAGACCCAGTACTTC	CASSRRTGSQETQYF
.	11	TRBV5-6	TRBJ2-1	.	TGTGCAGGAGGTGTTGGAAATGAGCAGTTCTTC	CAGGVGNEQFF
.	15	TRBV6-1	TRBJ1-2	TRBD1	TGTGCCAGCAGTGATAGGGACAGACCTAACTATGGCTACACCTTC	CASSDRDRPNYGYTF
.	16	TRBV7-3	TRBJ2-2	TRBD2	TGTGCCAGCAGCACCCGACTAGCGGTGGGGACCGGGGAGCTGTTTTTT	CASSTRLAVGTGELFF
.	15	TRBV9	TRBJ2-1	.	TGTGCCAGCAGCGTCGATCCCCTCGGGGGCGATGAGCAGTTCTTC	CASSVDPLGGDEQFF
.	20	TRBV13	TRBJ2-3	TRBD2	TGTGCCAGCAGCTCCCGTCTCTCTAGCGGGGCCTACTCTAGCACAGATACGCAGTATTTT	CASSSRLSSGAYSSTDTQYF
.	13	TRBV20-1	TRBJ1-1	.	TGCAGTGCGTCTAGGAGGGCCAACACTGAAGCTTTCTTT	CSASRRANTEAFF
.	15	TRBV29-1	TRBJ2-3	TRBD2	TGCAGCGTTGAGTCTAGCGGGAGTAGCACAGATACGCAGTATTTT	CSVESSGSSTDTQYF
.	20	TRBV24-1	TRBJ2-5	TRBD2	TGTGCCACCAGTGATTCCTTAGGATGGGCTAGCGGGAGGGATTCAGAGACCCAGTACTTC	CATSDSLGWASGRDSETQYF
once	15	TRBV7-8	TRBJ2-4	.	TGTGCCAGCAGCCCGGGACACCAGGCCCAAAACATTCAGTACTTC	CASSPGHQAQNIQYF
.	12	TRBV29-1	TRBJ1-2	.	TGCAGCGTTGAAACAGGGAGCTATGGCTACACCTTC	CSVETGSYGYTF
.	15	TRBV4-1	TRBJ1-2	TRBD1	TGCGCCAGCAGCCAAGTTACCGGGACAGGGAATGGCTACACCTTC	CASSQVTGTGNGYTF
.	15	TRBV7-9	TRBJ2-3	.	TGTGCCAGCCGCTCTGGGCGAGGGAGCACAGATACGCAGTATTTT	CASRSGRGSTDTQYF
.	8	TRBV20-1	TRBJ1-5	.	TGCAGTGCTCCCTCCCAGCATTTT	CSAPSQHF
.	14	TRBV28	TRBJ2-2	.	TGTGCCAGCAGTTTTGCTCCGGTCACCGGGGAGCTGTTTTTT	CASSFAPVTGELFF